Each of the 13 T cell receptor beta chains below was sequenced from the same sample in a study of T cell clonotyping in hematopoietic cell transplantation. TCRdb keeps only in-frame clones here, not all; method: immunoSEQ multiplex PCR. The table records roughly 14,000 clones, 86% of them present only once. Sequenced here: PBMCs, sampled 100 days after allogeneic stem cell transplant. Receptor source: a male patient in his fifties who had an allogeneic stem cell transplant from an unrelated donor, so T cells may come from the graft donor. Some clones in this sample may be carry-over from other donors' samples.

V and J are TRBV29-1 and TRBJ2-7; D is undetermined. CDR3 length: 11 amino acids. Germline CDR1 is SQVTM and CDR2 is ANQGSEA. With 7 bases removed from V and 4 bases from J, the gap between germline ends came to 11 bases. This chain's CDR3 is CSGNFGYEQYF. The CDR3 DNA is TGCAGCGGAAACTTTGGGTACGAGCAGTACTTC.

This clone appeared a single time. V usage is TRBV11-2 and J usage is TRBJ1-1; D call uncertain. V was trimmed by 1 base and J by 7 bases, leaving 10 bases between them. Per germline, CDR1 SGHAT and CDR2 FQNNGV. This CDR3 is built from 13 residues. CDR3 sequence: CASSLVGAGEAFF. The CDR3 DNA sequence: TGTGCCAGCAGCTTAGTAGGAGCCGGTGAAGCTTTCTTT.

This chain joins TRBV5-1 and TRBJ1-5, with D maybe TRBD1 (5 bases). From germline, CDR1 is SGHRS and CDR2 YFSETQ. The CDR3 runs 14 residues. The V gene lost 4 bases and the J gene lost 4 bases, with 12 bases spanning the gap. CDR3 nucleotide sequence: TGCGCCAGCAGCCCGGGAGGGGCGAATCAGCCCCAGCATTTT. Amino acid sequence: CASSPGGANQPQHF.

The chain employs TRBV19 and TRBJ1-1; D ambiguous. With 8 bases removed from V and 5 bases from J, the gap between germline ends came to 18 bases. The CDR3 loop spans 14 amino acids. The germline gives CDR1 LNHDA, CDR2 SQIVND (reference sequence). The CDR3: CASAVRTEWTEAFF. The CDR3 DNA is TGTGCCAGTGCCGTCCGGACGGAATGGACTGAAGCTTTCTTT. The full variable domain, completed using reference TRBV19 and TRBJ1-1, is DGGITQSPKYLFRKEGQNVTLSCEQNLNHDAMYWYRQDPGQGLRLIYYSQIVNDFQKGDIAEGYSVSREKKESFPLTVTSAQKNPTAFYLCASAVRTEWTEAFFGQGTRLTVV.

CDR3 sequence (DNA): TGTGCCAGCACTCACGGGACGGGTGAGCAGTTCTTC. Translated, it gives CASTHGTGEQFF. The chain carries TRBV6-4 and TRBJ2-1; D may be TRBD1 or TRBD2 (5 bases each). Germline V lookup: CDR1 MRHNA, CDR2 SNTAGT. This CDR3 comprises 12 residues. V dropped 7 bases and J dropped 9 bases, with 13 bases sitting between them.

V and J are TRBV2 and TRBJ1-5; D not certain. Trimming left V 1 base short and J 0 bases short, with 10 bases between. The CDR3 sequence is 16 residues long. Germline CDR1 reads SNHLY; CDR2 reads FYNNEI. Here the CDR3 reads CASSEGSEYSNQPQHF. The DNA for the CDR3 is TGTGCCAGCAGTGAAGGGTCAGAATATAGCAATCAGCCCCAGCATTTT.

In DNA form, the CDR3 reads TGTGCCAGCAGCAAGGGACAGGGATACAACTATGGCTACACCTTC. Its protein product is CASSKGQGYNYGYTF. The V and J genes are TRBV11-2 and TRBJ1-2, with 9 bases lining up with TRBD1. The V and J ends lost 5 bases and 2 bases, in that order; junction bases with no gene match: 6. In germline, CDR1 is SGHAT, CDR2 FQNNGV. The CDR3 is 15 amino acids.

The V and J genes are TRBV6-5 and TRBJ2-3; the D gene is possibly TRBD1 (5 bases). Per germline, CDR1 MNHEY and CDR2 SVGAGI. V was shortened by 7 bases and J by 9 bases, with 23 bases between the two germline ends. CDR3 length: 15 residues. The CDR3 DNA sequence: TGTGCCAGCACATCACCAGCAAGGGGCCAGGACACGCAGTATTTT. It is translated as CASTSPARGQDTQYF.

The rearrangement joins TRBV19 to TRBJ1-1; D perhaps matches TRBD1 (5 bases). The CDR3 extends over 14 amino acids. Deletions cut 1 base from V and 3 bases from J, with 9 bases between. CDR1 is LNHDA, CDR2 SQIVND, per germline (reference sequence). The CDR3 DNA sequence: TGTGCCAGTAGTATAGGGTCAGGGTACACTGAAGCTTTCTTT. It specifies CASSIGSGYTEAFF. The full variable domain, its missing parts supplied by reference TRBV19 and TRBJ1-1, is DGGITQSPKYLFRKEGQNVTLSCEQNLNHDAMYWYRQDPGQGLRLIYYSQIVNDFQKGDIAEGYSVSREKKESFPLTVTSAQKNPTAFYLCASSIGSGYTEAFFGQGTRLTVV.

CDR3 in amino acids: CASRPTGRDTEAFF. DNA of the CDR3: TGTGCCAGCAGGCCGACAGGGAGAGACACTGAAGCTTTCTTT. The genes are TRBV6-1 and TRBJ1-1, with 7 nucleotides matching TRBD1. The CDR3 sequence is 14 residues long. V shed 6 bases, J shed 3 bases, and the junction held 7 bases outside the gene matches. The germline CDR1 and CDR2 sequences are MNHNS and SASEGT.

V is TRBV7-2 and J is TRBJ2-7; 8 nucleotides align to TRBD1. J lost 4 bases, V lost 6 bases, and 14 bases had no gene match. The germline CDR1 and CDR2 sequences are SGHTA and FQGNSA. There are 16 residues in the CDR3. The CDR3 nucleotides are TGTGCCAGCAGTCGAAACTCCCCAGGGGGCGGGTACGAGCAGTACTTC. Protein: CASSRNSPGGGYEQYF.

This clone occurred once. The V and J genes are TRBV30 and TRBJ2-1; TRBD2 agrees at 9 bases. The V gene end was trimmed by 0 bases and the J gene end by 3 bases; junction bases not matched to a gene: 3. This CDR3 is 15 amino acids long. Looked up from germline, CDR1 is GTSNPN and CDR2 is SVGIG (reference sequence). For the CDR3, the DNA is TGTGCCTGGAGTGTGGCAGCGGGAGGCTACAATGAGCAGTTCTTC. Its protein product is CAWSVAAGGYNEQFF. The whole variable domain, filled in from reference TRBV30 and TRBJ2-1, reads SQTIHQWPATLVQPVGSPLSLECTVEGTSNPNLYWYRQAAGRGLQLLFYSVGIGQISSEVPQNLSASRPQDRQFILSSKKLLLSDSGFYLCAWSVAAGGYNEQFFGPGTRLTVL.

The V call is TRBV10-2, the J call TRBJ1-6, with D unresolved. CDR1 is WSHSY and CDR2 is SAAADI in the germline V gene. V shed 2 bases and J shed 9 bases, with 14 bases lying between them. The CDR3 has 15 residues. The CDR3 nucleotides read TGCGCCAGCAGTGAGACTCGATCGGGAGGTTCACCCCTCCACTTT. Its translation is CASSETRSGGSPLHF.